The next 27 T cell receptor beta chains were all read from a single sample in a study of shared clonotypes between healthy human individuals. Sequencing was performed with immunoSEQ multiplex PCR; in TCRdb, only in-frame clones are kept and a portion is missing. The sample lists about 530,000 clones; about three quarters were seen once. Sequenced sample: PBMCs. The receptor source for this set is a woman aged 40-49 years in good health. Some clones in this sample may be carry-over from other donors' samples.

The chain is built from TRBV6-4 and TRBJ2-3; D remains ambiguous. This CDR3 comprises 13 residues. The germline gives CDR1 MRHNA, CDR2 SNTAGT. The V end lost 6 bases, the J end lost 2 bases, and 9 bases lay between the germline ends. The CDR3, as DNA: TGTGCCAGCAGCAACAGAGCCACAGATACGCAGTATTTT. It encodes CASSNRATDTQYF.

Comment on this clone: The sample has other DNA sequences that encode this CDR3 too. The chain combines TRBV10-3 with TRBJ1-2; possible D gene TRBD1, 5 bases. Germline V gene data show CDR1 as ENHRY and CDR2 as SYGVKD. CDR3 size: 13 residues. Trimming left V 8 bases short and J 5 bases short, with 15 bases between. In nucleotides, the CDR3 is TGTGCCATCGAGGGCCGTAACAGGTATGGCTACACCTTC. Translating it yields CAIEGRNRYGYTF.

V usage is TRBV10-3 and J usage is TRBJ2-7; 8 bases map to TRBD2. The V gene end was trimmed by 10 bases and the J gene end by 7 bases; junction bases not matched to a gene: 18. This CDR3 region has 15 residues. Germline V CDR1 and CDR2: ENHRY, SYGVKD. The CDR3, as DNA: TGTGCCACGCAATTAGACAGCGGGAGTACTGTTGAGCAGTACTTC. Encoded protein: CATQLDSGSTVEQYF.

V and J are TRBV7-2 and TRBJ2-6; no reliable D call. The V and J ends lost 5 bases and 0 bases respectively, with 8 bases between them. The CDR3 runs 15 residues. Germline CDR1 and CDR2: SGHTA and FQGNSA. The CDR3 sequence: CASSPGRSGANVLTF. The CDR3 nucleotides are TGTGCCAGCAGCCCCGGCCGCTCTGGGGCCAACGTCCTGACTTTC.

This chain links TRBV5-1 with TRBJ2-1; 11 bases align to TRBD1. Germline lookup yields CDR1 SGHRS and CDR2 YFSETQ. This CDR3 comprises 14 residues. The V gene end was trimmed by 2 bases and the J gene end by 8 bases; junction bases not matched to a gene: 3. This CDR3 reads CASSFRDRGYEQFF. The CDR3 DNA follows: TGCGCCAGCAGCTTCCGGGACAGGGGGTATGAGCAGTTCTTC. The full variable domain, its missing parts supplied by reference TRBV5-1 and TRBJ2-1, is KAGVTQTPRYLIKTRGQQVTLSCSPISGHRSVSWYQQTPGQGLQFLFEYFSETQRNKGNFPGRFSGRQFSNSRSEMNVSTLELGDSALYLCASSFRDRGYEQFFGPGTRLTVL.

CDR3 nucleotide sequence: TGTGCCAGTACTAACGGCGGGAGCACAGATACGCAGTATTTT. Amino acid sequence: CASTNGGSTDTQYF. The V and J genes are TRBV19 and TRBJ2-3, with TRBD2 as a possible D gene (5 bases). Trimming removed 7 bases at V and 0 bases at J, with 11 bases between. Germline assignment: CDR1 LNHDA and CDR2 SQIVND (reference sequence). The CDR3 has 14 residues.

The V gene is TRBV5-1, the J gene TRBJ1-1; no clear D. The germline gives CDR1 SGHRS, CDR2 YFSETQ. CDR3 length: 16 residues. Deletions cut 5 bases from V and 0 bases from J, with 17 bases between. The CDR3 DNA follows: TGCGCCAGCAGAGTGGGTCAACCGGCGGTGAACACTGAAGCTTTCTTT. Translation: CASRVGQPAVNTEAFF.

CDR3 nucleotides: TGTGCCAGCAGCTCCCCGCCCGGGACAGGAGATTACGAGCAGTACTTC. It is translated as CASSSPPGTGDYEQYF. The J gene is TRBJ2-7, the V gene TRBV21-1; the table gives TRBD1 as D, unverified against the DNA. TRBV21-1 is flagged as a pseudogene. CDR3 size: 16 residues.

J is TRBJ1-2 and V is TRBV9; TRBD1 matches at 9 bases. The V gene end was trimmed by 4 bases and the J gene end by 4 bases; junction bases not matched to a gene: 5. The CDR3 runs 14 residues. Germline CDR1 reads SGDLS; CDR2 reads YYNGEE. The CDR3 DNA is TGTGCCAGCAGCTTCACAGGGGGCGGCTATGGCTACACCTTC. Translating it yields CASSFTGGGYGYTF.

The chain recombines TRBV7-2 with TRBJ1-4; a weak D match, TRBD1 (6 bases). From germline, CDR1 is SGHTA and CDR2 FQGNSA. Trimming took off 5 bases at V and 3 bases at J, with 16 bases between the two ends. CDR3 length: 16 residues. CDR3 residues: CASSRNRGVANEKLFF. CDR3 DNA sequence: TGTGCCAGCAGCCGTAATAGGGGGGTGGCTAATGAAAAACTGTTTTTT. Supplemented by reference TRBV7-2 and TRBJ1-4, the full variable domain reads GAGVSQSPSNKVTEKGKDVELRCDPISGHTALYWYRQSLGQGLEFLIYFQGNSAPDKSGLPSDRFSAERTGGSVSTLTIQRTQQEDSAVYLCASSRNRGVANEKLFFGSGTQLSVL.

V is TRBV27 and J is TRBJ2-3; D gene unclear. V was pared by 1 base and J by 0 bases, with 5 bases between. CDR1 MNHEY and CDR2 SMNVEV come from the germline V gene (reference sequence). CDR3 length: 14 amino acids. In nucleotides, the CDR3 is TGTGCCAGCAGTTTATTCGGGAGCACAGATACGCAGTATTTT. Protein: CASSLFGSTDTQYF.

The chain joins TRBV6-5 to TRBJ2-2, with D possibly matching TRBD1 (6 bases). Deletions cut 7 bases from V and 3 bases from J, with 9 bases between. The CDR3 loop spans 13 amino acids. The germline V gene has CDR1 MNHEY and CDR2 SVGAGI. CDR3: CASKDSYTGELFF. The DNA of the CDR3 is TGTGCCAGCAAGGACAGTTACACCGGGGAGCTGTTTTTT.

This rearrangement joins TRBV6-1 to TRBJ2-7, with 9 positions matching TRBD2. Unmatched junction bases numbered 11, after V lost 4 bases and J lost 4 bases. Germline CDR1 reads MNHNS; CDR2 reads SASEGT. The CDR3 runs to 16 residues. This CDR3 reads CASSAPGRAGGYEQYF. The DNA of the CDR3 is TGTGCCAGCAGTGCCCCAGGACGAGCGGGAGGTTACGAGCAGTACTTC.

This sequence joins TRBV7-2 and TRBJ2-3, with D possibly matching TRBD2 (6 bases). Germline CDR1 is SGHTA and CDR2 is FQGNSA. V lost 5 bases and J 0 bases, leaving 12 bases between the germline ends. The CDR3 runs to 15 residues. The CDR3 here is CASSPRRGSTDTQYF. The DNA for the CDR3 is TGTGCCAGCAGCCCCCGCCGGGGGAGCACAGATACGCAGTATTTT.

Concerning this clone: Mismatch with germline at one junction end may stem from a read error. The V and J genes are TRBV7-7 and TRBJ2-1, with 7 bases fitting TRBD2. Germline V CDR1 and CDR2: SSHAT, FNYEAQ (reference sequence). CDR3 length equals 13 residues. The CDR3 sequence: CASSLEAGTKQFF. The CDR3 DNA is TGTGCTAGCAGCTTAGAGGCCGGGACTAAGCAGTTCTTC.

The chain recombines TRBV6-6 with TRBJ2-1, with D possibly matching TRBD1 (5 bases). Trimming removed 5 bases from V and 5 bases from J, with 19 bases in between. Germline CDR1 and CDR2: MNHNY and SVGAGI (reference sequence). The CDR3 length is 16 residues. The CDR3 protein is CASSVLQGPSDNEQFF. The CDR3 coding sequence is TGTGCCAGCAGTGTCCTCCAGGGCCCATCGGACAATGAGCAGTTCTTC.

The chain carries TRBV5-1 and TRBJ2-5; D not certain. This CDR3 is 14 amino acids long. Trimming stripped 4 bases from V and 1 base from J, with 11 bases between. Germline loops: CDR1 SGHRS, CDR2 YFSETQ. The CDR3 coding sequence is TGCGCCAGCAGCCCGGGTGGGTCCCAAGAGACCCAGTACTTC. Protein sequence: CASSPGGSQETQYF.

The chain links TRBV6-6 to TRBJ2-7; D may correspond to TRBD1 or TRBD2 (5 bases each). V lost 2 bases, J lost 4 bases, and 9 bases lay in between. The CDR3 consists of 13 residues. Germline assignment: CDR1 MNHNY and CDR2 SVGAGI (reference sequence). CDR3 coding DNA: TGTGCCAGCAGTTACGGTGGGACGTACGAGCAGTACTTC. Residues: CASSYGGTYEQYF.

CDR3 residues: CASSLAAQVDTEAFF. CDR3 bases: TGTGCCAGCAGCTTAGCGGCACAGGTAGACACTGAAGCTTTCTTT. This sequence joins TRBV7-9 and TRBJ1-1; possibly TRBD1 for D (5 bases). Trimming removed 0 bases from V and 3 bases from J, with 11 bases in between. Germline V lookup: CDR1 SEHNR, CDR2 FQNEAQ (reference sequence). CDR3 length equals 15 residues.

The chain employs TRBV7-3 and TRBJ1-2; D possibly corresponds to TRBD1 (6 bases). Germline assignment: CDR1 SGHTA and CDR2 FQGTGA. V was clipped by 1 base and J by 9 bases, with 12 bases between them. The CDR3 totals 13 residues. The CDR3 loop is CASSLNGQGSYTF. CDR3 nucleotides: TGTGCCAGCAGCTTAAACGGTCAGGGGAGCTACACCTTC.

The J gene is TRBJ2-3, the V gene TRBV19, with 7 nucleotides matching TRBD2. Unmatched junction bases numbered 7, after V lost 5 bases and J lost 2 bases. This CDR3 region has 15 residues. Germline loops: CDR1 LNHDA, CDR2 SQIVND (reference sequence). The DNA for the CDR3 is TGTGCCAGTAGTCCAGGCCGGGACTACACAGATACGCAGTATTTT. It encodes CASSPGRDYTDTQYF.

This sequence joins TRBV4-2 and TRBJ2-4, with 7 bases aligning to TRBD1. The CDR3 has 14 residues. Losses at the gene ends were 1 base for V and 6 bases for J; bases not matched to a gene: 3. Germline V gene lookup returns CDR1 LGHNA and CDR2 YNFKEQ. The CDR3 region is CASSQGGQLNIQYF. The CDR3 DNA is TGTGCCAGCAGCCAAGGGGGACAGCTAAACATTCAGTACTTC.

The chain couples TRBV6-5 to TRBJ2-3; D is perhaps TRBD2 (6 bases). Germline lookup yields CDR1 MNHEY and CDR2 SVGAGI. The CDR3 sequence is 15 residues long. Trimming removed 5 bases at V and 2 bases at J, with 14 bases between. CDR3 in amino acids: CASSPYSGVTDTQYF. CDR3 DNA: TGTGCCAGCAGTCCCTATAGCGGAGTCACAGATACGCAGTATTTT.

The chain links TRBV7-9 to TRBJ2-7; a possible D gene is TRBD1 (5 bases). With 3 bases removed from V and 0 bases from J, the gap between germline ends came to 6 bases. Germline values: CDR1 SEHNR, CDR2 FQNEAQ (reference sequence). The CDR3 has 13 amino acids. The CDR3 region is CASSFDSSYEQYF. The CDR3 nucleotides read TGTGCCAGCAGCTTCGACAGCTCCTACGAGCAGTACTTC.

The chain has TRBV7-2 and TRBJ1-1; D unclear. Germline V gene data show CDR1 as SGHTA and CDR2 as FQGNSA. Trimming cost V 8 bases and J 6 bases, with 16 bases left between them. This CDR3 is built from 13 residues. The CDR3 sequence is CASLVARTAEAFF. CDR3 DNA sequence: TGTGCCAGCTTGGTAGCCCGGACGGCTGAAGCTTTCTTT.

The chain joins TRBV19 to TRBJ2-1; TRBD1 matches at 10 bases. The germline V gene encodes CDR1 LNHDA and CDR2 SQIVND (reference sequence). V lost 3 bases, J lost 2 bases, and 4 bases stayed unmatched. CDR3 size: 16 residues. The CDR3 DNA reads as TGTGCCAGTAGTATGCCGGGACAGGGGCCCTACAATGAGCAGTTCTTC. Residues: CASSMPGQGPYNEQFF.

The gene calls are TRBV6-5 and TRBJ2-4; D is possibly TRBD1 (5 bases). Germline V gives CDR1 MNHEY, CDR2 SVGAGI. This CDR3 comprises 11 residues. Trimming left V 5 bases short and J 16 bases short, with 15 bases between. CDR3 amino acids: CASSESTGRYF. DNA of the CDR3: TGTGCCAGCAGTGAATCCACAGGTCGTTACTTC.